This entry lists 18 T cell receptor beta chains sequenced from one sample in a study of siplizumab effects on memory and regulatory T cells (dated by TCRdb to between 2018 and 2021). Library preparation used the immunoSEQ multiplex PCR assay. TCRdb retrieved this table from immuneACCESS and kept in-frame rearrangements only. Not all clones are present; in checked studies, unresolved V genes account for under half, and no reason is known for the remainder. The sample table holds 950 or so clones, of which over 60% were seen once. Approximately 15% of the sample is taken by the ten largest. Cells from the mixed lymphocyte reactions were cocultured for about six days at 37 degrees C. Antigens of these TCRs are unknown. Sequenced sample: CFSE-low (dividing) CD8+ T cells sorted from an allogeneic mixed lymphocyte reaction. These TCRs come from a human donor in good health; the cells came from an allogeneic mixed lymphocyte reaction.

The gene calls are TRBV7-9 and TRBJ2-3; 7 positions match TRBD1. From germline, CDR1 is SEHNR and CDR2 FQNEAQ (reference sequence). This CDR3 comprises 15 residues. Germline trimming cut 4 bases from V and 0 bases from J; bases unmatched to any gene: 4. CDR3: CASSSATGSTDTQYF. The CDR3 DNA sequence: TGTGCCAGCAGCTCCGCGACAGGGAGCACAGATACGCAGTATTTT.

The CDR3 loop reads CASSPEDNHYEQYF. The CDR3 DNA reads as TGTGCCAGCTCACCAGAAGACAACCACTACGAGCAGTACTTC. J is TRBJ2-7 and V is TRBV18; D not resolved. The CDR3 covers 14 residues. The germline V gene has CDR1 KGHSH and CDR2 LQKENI. Trimming stripped 2 bases from V and 3 bases from J, with 11 bases between. The variable domain in full, with the rest retrieved from reference TRBV18 and TRBJ2-7, is NAGVMQNPRHLVRRRGQEARLRCSPMKGHSHVYWYRQLPEEGLKFMVYLQKENIIDESGMPKERFSAEFPKEGPSILRIQQVVRGDSAAYFCASSPEDNHYEQYFGPGTRLTVT.

This chain links TRBV4-2 with TRBJ1-2; perhaps TRBD1 as D (6 bases). The V gene lost 0 bases and the J gene lost 1 base, with 9 bases spanning the gap. This CDR3 contains 15 residues. Germline CDR1 reads LGHNA; CDR2 reads YNFKEQ. CDR3 sequence (DNA): TGTGCCAGCAGCCAAGATAGGGGGTTTAACTATGGCTACACCTTC. Translated: CASSQDRGFNYGYTF.

J is TRBJ1-1 and V is TRBV5-6; D is possibly TRBD1 (5 bases). Germline V gives CDR1 SGHDT, CDR2 YYEEEE. The CDR3 has 14 amino acids. Deletions cut 6 bases from V and 2 bases from J, with 14 bases between. The DNA of the CDR3 is TGTGCCAGCACCATTGGAGGGGCTAACACTGAAGCTTTCTTT. Residues: CASTIGGANTEAFF. Full variable domain (missing parts from reference TRBV5-6 and TRBJ1-1): DAGVTQSPTHLIKTRGQQVTLRCSPKSGHDTVSWYQQALGQGPQFIFQYYEEEERQRGNFPDRFSGHQFPNYSSELNVNALLLGDSALYLCASTIGGANTEAFFGQGTRLTVV.

Here the CDR3 reads CASSISTYTEAFF. CDR3 nucleotides: TGTGCCAGTAGTATCTCCACATACACTGAAGCTTTCTTT. The chain has TRBV19 and TRBJ1-1; D gene uncertain. The CDR3 runs to 13 residues. CDR1 and CDR2 from the germline V gene are LNHDA and SQIVND (reference sequence). Trimming took 3 bases from V and 3 from J, leaving 8 bases between them.

The chain uses TRBV4-3 and TRBJ2-1; possible D gene TRBD2, 6 bases. Trimming removed 0 bases at V and 7 bases at J, with 13 bases between. Germline assignment: CDR1 LGHNA and CDR2 YSLEER. This CDR3 is built from 15 residues. The CDR3 DNA sequence: TGCGCCAGCAGCCAAGATCGGTGGGAGGCAAATGAGCAGTTCTTC. Translating gives CASSQDRWEANEQFF.

The genes are TRBV13 and TRBJ2-7; 8 bases align to TRBD2. This CDR3 spans 14 amino acids. Germline V gives CDR1 PRHDT, CDR2 FYEKMQ (reference sequence). The V gene end was trimmed by 3 bases and the J gene end by 3 bases; junction bases not matched to a gene: 4. Here the CDR3 reads CASSLGLVGYEQYF. CDR3 coding DNA: TGTGCCAGCAGCTTGGGACTAGTTGGCTACGAGCAGTACTTC.

The rearrangement uses TRBV6-6 and TRBJ2-5; a weak D match, TRBD1 (6 bases). The germline gives CDR1 MNHNY, CDR2 SVGAGI (reference sequence). Trimming took 2 bases from V and 0 from J, leaving 7 bases between them. The CDR3 consists of 14 residues. The CDR3 spells CASSYQGNQETQYF. In nucleotides, the CDR3 is TGTGCCAGCAGTTACCAGGGGAACCAAGAGACCCAGTACTTC.

The V call is TRBV6-5, the J call TRBJ1-1; D remains ambiguous. The CDR3 is 13 amino acids. Germline V gives CDR1 MNHEY, CDR2 SVGAGI. The V end lost 4 bases, the J end lost 0 bases, and 6 bases lay between the germline ends. CDR3 in amino acids: CASSFDMNTEAFF. The CDR3 DNA reads TGTGCCAGCAGTTTTGACATGAACACTGAAGCTTTCTTT.

The J gene is TRBJ2-7, the V gene TRBV4-3, with D uncertain. Germline V CDR1 and CDR2: LGHNA, YSLEER. The CDR3 extends over 14 amino acids. Trimming took off 1 base at V and 4 bases at J, with 11 bases between the two ends. Here the CDR3 DNA reads TGCGCCAGCAGCCAAGGTGTCTACGGTTACGAGCAGTACTTC. It codes for CASSQGVYGYEQYF.

V usage is TRBV12-5 and J usage is TRBJ2-7, with D perhaps matching TRBD1 (5 bases). The germline V and J ends were trimmed by 2 bases and 3 bases, with 8 bases remaining between them. Germline V CDR1 and CDR2: LGHNT, FRNRAP. The CDR3 sequence is 13 residues long. The CDR3 here is CASGLHQGYEQYF. CDR3 bases: TGTGCTAGTGGTTTGCACCAGGGCTACGAGCAGTACTTC.

The rearrangement uses TRBV5-6 and TRBJ2-1, with 8 bases lining up with TRBD2. The CDR3 runs 12 residues. Germline V CDR1 and CDR2: SGHDT, YYEEEE. J lost 7 bases, V lost 4 bases, and 1 base had no gene match. The CDR3 coding sequence is TGTGCCAGCAGCGGACTAGCTAATGAGCAGTTCTTC. It is translated as CASSGLANEQFF.

CDR3 in amino acids: CASSLGTTTNEKLFF. CDR3 bases: TGTGCCAGCAGCTTAGGCACAACAACTAATGAAAAACTGTTTTTT. The rearrangement uses TRBV5-8 and TRBJ1-4, with D uncertain. With 2 bases removed from V and 0 bases from J, the gap between germline ends came to 8 bases. The CDR3 has 15 amino acids. Per germline, CDR1 SGHTS and CDR2 YDEGEE.

The rearrangement uses TRBV7-9 and TRBJ2-1; 12 bases map to TRBD2. The J segment lost 3 bases and the V segment lost 5 bases, leaving 5 bases of the junction unmatched. The CDR3 spans 16 residues. Germline V gene sequence: CDR1 SEHNR, CDR2 FQNEAQ (reference sequence). This CDR3 is CASSGGLAGSYNEQFF. The CDR3 DNA reads TGTGCCAGCAGCGGAGGACTAGCGGGGAGCTACAATGAGCAGTTCTTC.

This clone appeared a single time. The chain is built from TRBV10-3 and TRBJ2-3; D is unclear. From germline, CDR1 is ENHRY and CDR2 SYGVKD. The CDR3 runs 15 residues. V gave up 2 bases and J gave up 2 bases, with 11 bases separating them. DNA for the CDR3: TGTGCCATCAGTGAGCCTTCCGGGTACACAGATACGCAGTATTTT. The encoded protein is CAISEPSGYTDTQYF.

This chain uses TRBV5-6 with TRBJ1-1; D possibly corresponds to TRBD1 (6 bases). Per the germline V gene, CDR1 is SGHDT and CDR2 is YYEEEE. Trimming left V 5 bases short and J 1 base short, with 9 bases between. CDR3 length: 13 amino acids. The CDR3 here is CASSQQGNTEAFF. The CDR3 region has the DNA TGTGCCAGCAGTCAACAGGGGAACACTGAAGCTTTCTTT.

CDR3 residues: CASQQGNGYTF. DNA for the CDR3: TGCGCCAGCCAACAGGGTAATGGCTACACCTTC. The chain combines TRBV5-1 with TRBJ1-2, with D perhaps matching TRBD1 (6 bases). V was clipped by 7 bases and J by 6 bases, with 10 bases between them. Per the germline V gene, CDR1 is SGHRS and CDR2 is YFSETQ. CDR3 size: 11 residues.

The gene calls are TRBV2 and TRBJ1-1; D unclear. Per germline, CDR1 SNHLY and CDR2 FYNNEI. The CDR3 has 14 amino acids. V was shortened by 8 bases and J by 0 bases, with 13 bases between the two germline ends. CDR3 coding DNA: TGTGCCAGCGGGGTTGAGCAGCTGAACACTGAAGCTTTCTTT. It translates to CASGVEQLNTEAFF.